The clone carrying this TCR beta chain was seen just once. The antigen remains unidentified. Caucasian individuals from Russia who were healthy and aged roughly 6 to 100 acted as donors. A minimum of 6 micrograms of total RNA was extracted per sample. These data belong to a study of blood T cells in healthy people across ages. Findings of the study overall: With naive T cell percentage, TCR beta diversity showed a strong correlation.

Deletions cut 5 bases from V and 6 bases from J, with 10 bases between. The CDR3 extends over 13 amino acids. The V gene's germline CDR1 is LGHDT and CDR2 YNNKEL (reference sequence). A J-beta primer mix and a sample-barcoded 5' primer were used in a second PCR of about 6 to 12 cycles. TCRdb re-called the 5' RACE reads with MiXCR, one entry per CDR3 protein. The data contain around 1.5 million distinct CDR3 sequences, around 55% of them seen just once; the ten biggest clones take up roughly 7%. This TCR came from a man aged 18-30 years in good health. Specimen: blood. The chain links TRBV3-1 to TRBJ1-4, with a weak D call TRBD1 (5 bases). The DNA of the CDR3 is TGTGCCAGCAGCGGGCAGGGACATGAAAAACTGTTTTTT. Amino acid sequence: CASSGQGHEKLFF.